This TCR beta chain was captured by sequencing in a study of identical twins. The study, taken as a whole, reports: The more abundant beta clonotypes in cord blood had fewer insertions, and memory repertoires did not show this.

V trimming: 6 bases; J trimming: 3 bases; junction bases outside the gene matches: 8. The CDR3 totals 15 residues. CDR1 and CDR2 from the germline V gene are MNHNS and SASEGT. This clonotype was recorded a few times. What it recognizes is unknown. MiXCR, run by TCRdb on the 5' RACE reads, gives a single entry per CDR3 protein. The repertoire holds approximately 1.8 million distinct CDR3 sequences, with around 33% as singletons. This TCR derives from a newborn girl in good health. V and J are TRBV6-1 and TRBJ2-7, with 10 bases fitting TRBD1. Sequencing used cord blood. CDR3 residues: CASRSRDRGFYEQYF. The CDR3 DNA reads TGTGCCAGCAGATCCAGGGACAGGGGATTCTACGAGCAGTACTTC.